Shown below are 21 T cell receptor beta chains from a single sample sequenced in a study of T cell responses to AZD1222 COVID-19 vaccine (dated by TCRdb to the early 2020s). What the time point label conveys for this sample: baseline before first vaccination. Library preparation used the immunoSEQ multiplex PCR assay. Not all clones reach the TCRdb copy of this immuneACCESS table, which keeps in-frame sequences only. Checked studies attribute under half of the gap to unresolved V genes and leave the rest unexplained. This sample is represented by some 90,000 clones; over 75% of them were singletons. 10% to 15% of the sample lies in the top ten. The sample consisted of peripheral blood, taken on day 0 of AZD1222 vaccination. The receptors stem from an adult in good health.

The V and J genes are TRBV5-5 and TRBJ1-6; D might be TRBD1 (5 bases). V was trimmed by 4 bases and J by 14 bases, leaving 13 bases between them. The CDR3 has 12 residues. Germline V lookup: CDR1 SGHKS, CDR2 YYEKEE (reference sequence). The CDR3 sequence is CASSVPEGTLHF. The DNA for the CDR3 is TGTGCCAGCAGCGTTCCCGAGGGGACCCTCCACTTT. The variable domain in full, with the rest retrieved from reference TRBV5-5 and TRBJ1-6, is DAGVTQSPTHLIKTRGQQVTLRCSPISGHKSVSWYQQVLGQGPQFIFQYYEKEERGRGNFPDRFSARQFPNYSSELNVNALLLGDSALYLCASSVPEGTLHFGNGTRLTVT.

The gene calls are TRBV27 and TRBJ2-5; D possibly corresponds to TRBD2 (5 bases). This CDR3 comprises 14 residues. The V gene lost 2 bases and the J gene lost 1 base, with 8 bases spanning the gap. From germline, CDR1 is MNHEY and CDR2 SMNVEV (reference sequence). The CDR3 DNA reads as TGTGCCAGCAGTTTACGGGGATTCCAAGAGACCCAGTACTTC. It encodes CASSLRGFQETQYF.

This chain joins TRBV5-6 and TRBJ2-7; 8 positions match TRBD1. Germline V gene lookup returns CDR1 SGHDT and CDR2 YYEEEE. Trimming removed 0 bases from V and 6 bases from J; junction bases left unmatched: 8. The CDR3 is made up of 15 amino acids. The CDR3, as DNA: TGTGCCAGCAGCTTGGGGGTTGGCAGGGGGCCCGAGCAGTACTTC. This translates into CASSLGVGRGPEQYF.

In its sample, this clone was seen once. The CDR3 nucleotides are TGTGCCAGCAGTGCTGACAGGGACTCTAACTATGGCTACACCTTC. Encoded protein: CASSADRDSNYGYTF. This chain links TRBV2 with TRBJ1-2; 7 bases map to TRBD1. With 4 bases clipped from V and 0 bases from J, the junction kept 5 bases outside the gene matches. Germline V gene lookup returns CDR1 SNHLY and CDR2 FYNNEI. This CDR3 has 15 amino acids.

This rearrangement joins TRBV4-3 to TRBJ2-5; D is uncertain. Germline assignment: CDR1 LGHNA and CDR2 YSLEER. The CDR3 is made up of 13 amino acids. V was cut by 0 bases and J by 5 bases, with 7 bases left in between. DNA for the CDR3: TGCGCCAGCAGCCAAGATGCGTCCGAGACCCAGTACTTC. It specifies CASSQDASETQYF.

There are a few counts of this clone. An end of the junction does not agree with germline; a read error may underlie this. V usage is TRBV7-7 and J usage is TRBJ2-5, with 10 bases identical to TRBD2. The CDR3 runs to 15 residues. From germline, CDR1 is SSHAT and CDR2 FNYEAQ (reference sequence). CDR3 coding DNA: TGTGCTAGCAGCTTAGCGGGGGGCCTCGGAGAGACCCAGTACTTC. The encoded protein is CASSLAGGLGETQYF. Supplemented by reference TRBV7-7 and TRBJ2-5, the full variable domain reads GAGVSQSPRYKVTKRGQDVTLRCDPISSHATLYWYQQALGQGPEFLTYFNYEAQPDKSGLPSDRFSAERPEGSISTLTIQRTEQRDSAMYRCASSLAGGLGETQYFGPGTRLLVL.

Notes on this clone: A junction end diverges from the germline sequence, so it may reflect a read error. The chain joins TRBV28 to TRBJ1-6; D possibly corresponds to TRBD1 (6 bases). This CDR3 is 13 amino acids long. Germline V gene lookup returns CDR1 MDHEN and CDR2 SYDVKM. For the CDR3, the DNA is TGTGCCAGCACTCCGGGGGCGACCGCTTCCTTGACCTTT. This gives the protein CASTPGATASLTF.

The chain combines TRBV28 with TRBJ1-1; D not resolved. V gave up 5 bases and J gave up 9 bases, with 13 bases separating them. Germline-derived CDR1 and CDR2 are MDHEN and SYDVKM. This CDR3 spans 12 amino acids. CDR3 nucleotide sequence: TGTGCCAGCAGTGCCTCGGGGTTTAAAGCTTTCTTT. This codes for CASSASGFKAFF.

The sample holds a few counts of this clone. The genes are TRBV14 and TRBJ1-5; 8 bases map to TRBD1. V was clipped by 1 base and J by 2 bases; unmatched bases: 7. The CDR3 runs 17 residues. CDR1 SGHDN and CDR2 FVKESK come from the germline V gene. CDR3 region: CASSQVQGAWRNQPQHF. Here the CDR3 DNA reads TGTGCCAGCAGCCAAGTTCAGGGGGCCTGGCGCAATCAGCCCCAGCATTTT. Full variable domain (missing parts from reference TRBV14 and TRBJ1-5): EAGVTQFPSHSVIEKGQTVTLRCDPISGHDNLYWYRRVMGKEIKFLLHFVKESKQDESGMPNNRFLAERTGGTYSTLKVQPAELEDSGVYFCASSQVQGAWRNQPQHFGDGTRLSIL.

This clone was found once. The V gene is TRBV18, the J gene TRBJ1-2; 11 bases map to TRBD1. Unmatched junction bases numbered 4, after V lost 3 bases and J lost 4 bases. This CDR3 region has 15 residues. CDR1 KGHSH and CDR2 LQKENI come from the germline V gene. The DNA for the CDR3 is TGTGCCAGCTCACCGGGACAGGGGGTAGGCTATGGCTACACCTTC. The encoded protein is CASSPGQGVGYGYTF.

V is TRBV10-3 and J is TRBJ1-2; 7 positions agree with TRBD1. The V and J ends lost 4 bases and 4 bases, in that order; junction bases with no gene match: 9. Germline V lookup: CDR1 ENHRY, CDR2 SYGVKD. This CDR3 has 15 residues. The CDR3 protein is CAISGGGVQFYGYTF. CDR3 sequence (DNA): TGTGCCATCAGTGGAGGGGGCGTGCAGTTCTATGGCTACACCTTC.

The J gene is TRBJ1-5, the V gene TRBV7-9, with 9 nucleotides matching TRBD1. The length of the CDR3 is 14 residues. V lost 0 bases and J lost 6; bases outside the gene matches: 0. Germline V gene sequence: CDR1 SEHNR, CDR2 FQNEAQ (reference sequence). The CDR3 region is CASSLAGQGQPQHF. The CDR3 DNA is TGTGCCAGCAGCTTAGCGGGACAGGGTCAGCCCCAGCATTTT.

The genes are TRBV30 and TRBJ2-5; TRBD1 matches at 12 bases. CDR3 length equals 15 residues. After removal of 1 base from V and 5 bases from J, the junction contained 5 bases not matched to a gene. From germline, CDR1 is GTSNPN and CDR2 SVGIG (reference sequence). CDR3 bases: TGTGCCTGGAGTGCTGGGACAGGGGGCTGGGAGACCCAGTACTTC. This gives the protein CAWSAGTGGWETQYF.

The CDR3 bases are TGTGCCAGCAGCGGTCTAGCGGGAGAAGAGACCCAGTACTTC. Its translation: CASSGLAGEETQYF. This chain links TRBV5-6 with TRBJ2-5; 10 nucleotides match TRBD2. The length of the CDR3 is 14 residues. CDR1 and CDR2 from the germline V gene are SGHDT and YYEEEE. The J segment lost 3 bases and the V segment lost 4 bases, leaving 3 bases of the junction unmatched.

The chain links TRBV28 to TRBJ1-5; D not certain. CDR1 MDHEN and CDR2 SYDVKM come from the germline V gene. The CDR3 has 14 amino acids. The V end lost 3 bases, the J end lost 0 bases, and 6 bases lay between the germline ends. In nucleotides, the CDR3 is TGTGCCAGCAGTTTCGGGAATAGCAATCAGCCCCAGCATTTT. It yields the protein CASSFGNSNQPQHF.

The V call is TRBV7-8, the J call TRBJ2-7; 7 bases fit TRBD1. This CDR3 is 14 amino acids long. The germline V gene encodes CDR1 SGHVS and CDR2 FQNEAQ. Trimming cost V 1 base and J 2 bases; bases outside gene matches: 2. CDR3 sequence reads: CASSLGTGAYEQYF. The CDR3 bases are TGTGCCAGCAGCTTAGGGACAGGCGCCTACGAGCAGTACTTC.

The rearrangement links TRBV19 to TRBJ1-2; D might be TRBD1 (5 bases). The CDR3 is 15 residues long. The germline V gene encodes CDR1 LNHDA and CDR2 SQIVND (reference sequence). V gave up 3 bases and J gave up 6 bases, with 17 bases separating them. CDR3 sequence reads: CASSITAGGEDGYTF. CDR3 DNA: TGTGCCAGTAGTATTACCGCCGGGGGGGAGGATGGCTACACCTTC.

This clone was seen just once. The rearrangement joins TRBV7-2 to TRBJ2-1; D possibly corresponds to TRBD2 (7 bases). There are 16 residues in the CDR3. Trimming shortened V by 4 bases and J by 2 bases, and 15 bases separated the two germline ends. Per germline, CDR1 SGHTA and CDR2 FQGNSA. CDR3 bases: TGTGCCAGCAGCTCGCTGGCGGGGGCCGCCTACAATGAGCAGTTCTTC. As protein: CASSSLAGAAYNEQFF.

The rearrangement links TRBV6-5 to TRBJ1-5; D gene uncertain. Looked up from germline, CDR1 is MNHEY and CDR2 is SVGAGI. This CDR3 has 13 amino acids. The germline V and J ends were trimmed by 4 bases and 9 bases, with 13 bases remaining between them. CDR3 DNA: TGTGCCAGCAGTTTTTCCGGAGTGCCGCCCCAGCATTTT. It specifies CASSFSGVPPQHF.

The rearrangement links TRBV3-1 (or the pseudogene TRBV3-2) to TRBJ2-7; a weak D match, TRBD1 (5 bases). V lost 4 bases to trimming and J lost 0 bases, with 10 bases between them. The CDR3 runs 14 residues. CDR1 and CDR2 (germline): LGHDT, YNNKEL (reference sequence). CDR3 amino acids: CASSRTDTSYEQYF. The DNA of the CDR3 is TGTGCCAGCAGCCGAACGGACACCTCCTACGAGCAGTACTTC.

This chain links TRBV19 with TRBJ2-5, with 8 bases identical to TRBD2. Trimming took 2 bases from V and 3 from J; bases not matched to a gene: 5. Germline-derived CDR1 and CDR2 are LNHDA and SQIVND (reference sequence). The CDR3 runs 15 residues. CDR3 residues: CASSIRSGGEETQYF. The CDR3 bases are TGTGCCAGTAGTATAAGAAGCGGGGGAGAAGAGACCCAGTACTTC.